This TCR beta chain comes out of a study of blood T cell repertoires in COVID-19. From germline, CDR1 is MGHRA and CDR2 YSYEKL. CDR3 size: 15 residues. J was trimmed by 0 bases and V by 4 bases; bases with no gene match: 3. Sequencing was performed with immunoSEQ multiplex PCR; in TCRdb, only in-frame clones are kept and a portion is missing. The sample gives around 300,000 clones, about 87% of which show up once; roughly 1.7% is in the top ten. The chain is built from TRBV4-1 and TRBJ2-1; 7 positions match TRBD1. This TCR was recovered from a woman aged 25 to 39 with COVID-19, enrolled during active disease. Sequencing used peripheral blood. The CDR3 DNA reads TGCGCCAGCAGCCTCTGGGACAGCTCCTACAATGAGCAGTTCTTC. Translation gives CASSLWDSSYNEQFF.